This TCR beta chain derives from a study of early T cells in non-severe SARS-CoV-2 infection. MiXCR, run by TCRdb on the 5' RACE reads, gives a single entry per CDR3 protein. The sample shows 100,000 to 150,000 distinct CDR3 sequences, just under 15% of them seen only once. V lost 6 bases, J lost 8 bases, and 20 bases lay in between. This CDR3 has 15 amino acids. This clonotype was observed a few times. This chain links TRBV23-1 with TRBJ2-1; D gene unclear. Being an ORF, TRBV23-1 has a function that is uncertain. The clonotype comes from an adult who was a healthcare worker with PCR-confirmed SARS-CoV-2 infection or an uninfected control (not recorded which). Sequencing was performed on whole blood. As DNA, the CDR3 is TGCGCCAGCAGACCGAGGCAGGTCAGTTTGGATGAGCAGTTCTTC. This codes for CASRPRQVSLDEQFF.